Listed here are 5 T cell receptor beta chains from one sample, sequenced in a study of blood T cell repertoires in COVID-19. TCRdb's copy holds only in-frame clones and misses some; the assay was immunoSEQ multiplex PCR. The profile covers under 300,000 clones, with just over 90% appearing a single time and 2.3% taken by the ten largest. Sequencing was performed on PBMCs or T cells enriched from blood (not recorded which). These receptor sequences come from a woman between 40 and 55 years old with acute COVID-19.

The CDR3, as DNA: TGTGCCAGCAGTGAAGCGCCAGGGGCCAGCACAGATACGCAGTATTTT. Amino acids: CASSEAPGASTDTQYF. The rearrangement joins TRBV2 to TRBJ2-3, with D maybe TRBD1 (6 bases). Trimming pared 0 bases from V and 0 bases from J, leaving 10 bases between. Per the germline V gene, CDR1 is SNHLY and CDR2 is FYNNEI. The CDR3 loop spans 16 amino acids.

The V call is TRBV30, the J call TRBJ2-1; 12 bases fit TRBD2. Germline-derived CDR1 and CDR2 are GTSNPN and SVGIG (reference sequence). The CDR3 extends over 16 amino acids. The V and J ends lost 3 bases and 3 bases, in that order; junction bases with no gene match: 6. The CDR3 region has the DNA TGTGCCTGGAGGGCCGGGACTAGCGGGCGCTACAATGAGCAGTTCTTC. Amino acids: CAWRAGTSGRYNEQFF.

The rearrangement uses TRBV28 and TRBJ2-3; 9 nucleotides agree with TRBD2. V lost 4 bases to trimming and J lost 1 base; unmatched junction nucleotides: 3. The CDR3 totals 15 residues. CDR1 is MDHEN and CDR2 is SYDVKM in the germline V gene. CDR3 coding DNA: TGTGCCAGCAGTTCGGCTAGCGGGGGCACAGATACGCAGTATTTT. The encoded protein is CASSSASGGTDTQYF.

The chain is built from TRBV2 and TRBJ1-2; D may be TRBD1 (5 bases). Germline lookup yields CDR1 SNHLY and CDR2 FYNNEI. Trimming stripped 2 bases from V and 8 bases from J, with 9 bases between. The CDR3 consists of 12 residues. Here the CDR3 DNA reads TGTGCCAGCAGTGAACAGGGAAGGGGCTACACCTTC. It codes for CASSEQGRGYTF. Complete variable domain (other parts from reference TRBV2 and TRBJ1-2): EPEVTQTPSHQVTQMGQEVILRCVPISNHLYFYWYRQILGQKVEFLVSFYNNEISEKSEIFDDQFSVERPDGSNFTLKIRSTKLEDSAMYFCASSEQGRGYTFGSGTRLTVV.

V usage is TRBV2 and J usage is TRBJ2-1; 10 bases line up with TRBD2. The germline V gene encodes CDR1 SNHLY and CDR2 FYNNEI. The CDR3 runs to 14 residues. V lost 2 bases to trimming and J lost 8 bases; unmatched junction nucleotides: 3. CDR3 nucleotide sequence: TGTGCCAGCAGTGAAACGACTAGCGGGCATGAGCAGTTCTTC. Translating it yields CASSETTSGHEQFF.